The following is a T cell receptor beta chain sequence with its context. The sample belongs to a study of Graves' ophthalmopathy and Graves' hyperthyroidism. The length of the CDR3 is 13 residues. Trimming shortened V by 6 bases and J by 1 base, and 9 bases separated the two germline ends. RNA transcripts served as template for amplifying TCR beta CDR3 sequences. A first-round RT-PCR used HTBI primers, followed by a second-round multiplex PCR. TCRdb re-analysed the multiplex PCR reads in MiXCR, keeping a single row per CDR3 protein. The sample has a few hundred thousand distinct CDR3 sequences, roughly 21% seen once.

What was sequenced was peripheral blood. The gene calls are TRBV12-3 or TRBV12-4 and TRBJ1-1; D is ambiguous. The clonotype was recovered from a young woman with stable Graves' hyperthyroidism. In DNA, the CDR3 is TGTGCCAGCAGGAGACGGGCGAACACTGAAGCTTTCTTT. This gives the protein CASRRRANTEAFF.